Shown below are 26 T cell receptor beta chains from a single sample sequenced in a study of T cells in Graves' hyperthyroidism and ophthalmopathy. Regions amplified from RNA transcripts were the TCR beta CDR3 regions. The primer set for the first-round RT-PCR of the TCR CDR3 was HTBI. TCRdb analysed the multiplex PCR reads with MiXCR anew, one entry per CDR3 protein. The sample contains about 560,000 distinct CDR3 sequences, under 60% of which appear only once. Material: peripheral blood or thyroid tissue (not recorded which). The receptors originated from a woman aged 18-29 years with Graves' hyperthyroidism.

This clonotype was seen repeatedly, ten times or more. The chain couples TRBV29-1 to TRBJ1-2, with TRBD1 as a possible D gene (5 bases). The CDR3 is 13 residues long. V was pared by 2 bases and J by 4 bases, with 11 bases between. Per germline, CDR1 SQVTM and CDR2 ANQGSEA. The CDR3 region is CSVERPGGYGYTF. CDR3 DNA sequence: TGCAGCGTTGAAAGACCCGGGGGCTATGGCTACACCTTC.

The chain is built from TRBV7-2 and TRBJ2-7, with TRBD1 identical over 7 bases. V lost 6 bases and J lost 0; bases outside the gene matches: 8. This CDR3 comprises 15 residues. Germline V lookup: CDR1 SGHTA, CDR2 FQGNSA. The CDR3 spells CASSFSWDSSYEQYF. CDR3 DNA: TGTGCCAGCAGTTTCTCTTGGGACAGCTCCTACGAGCAGTACTTC.

The J gene is TRBJ1-6, the V gene TRBV15; 9 nucleotides align to TRBD1. The trim removed 5 bases at V and 10 bases at J, leaving 9 bases unmatched. The CDR3 is 15 amino acids. Germline V gene lookup returns CDR1 LNHNV and CDR2 YYDKDF (reference sequence). Here the CDR3 DNA reads TGTGCCACCAGCTTCTTCCCCGGGACAGGGTCACCCCTCCACTTT. It specifies CATSFFPGTGSPLHF.

In DNA, the CDR3 is TGTGCCATCAGTGATTTGGCTAGCGGGCAAGAGACCCAGTACTTC. Translated, it gives CAISDLASGQETQYF. The chain couples TRBV10-3 to TRBJ2-5; 8 bases align to TRBD2. The germline CDR1 and CDR2 sequences are ENHRY and SYGVKD. CDR3 length equals 15 residues. V shed 3 bases and J 2 bases; nucleotides not matched to a gene: 5.

This clonotype came up a few times. The rearrangement uses TRBV7-9 and TRBJ1-1; the D is unclear. The CDR3 covers 14 residues. V was shortened by 1 base and J by 4 bases, with 10 bases between the two germline ends. CDR1 SEHNR and CDR2 FQNEAQ come from the germline V gene (reference sequence). The DNA of the CDR3 is TGTGCCAGCAGCTTAGGTCCTCCGGGCACTGAAGCTTTCTTT. Residues: CASSLGPPGTEAFF.

The gene calls are TRBV7-2 and TRBJ1-2; unclear D gene. This CDR3 comprises 17 residues. Germline CDR1 reads SGHTA; CDR2 reads FQGNSA. V lost 4 bases and J 0 bases, leaving 18 bases between the germline ends. As DNA, the CDR3 is TGTGCCAGCAGCTCAAATGCCGCAGGAGTATCTAACTATGGCTACACCTTC. This translates into CASSSNAAGVSNYGYTF.

The genes are TRBV2 and TRBJ1-1, with D perhaps TRBD1 (5 bases). This CDR3 region has 14 residues. V was pared by 1 base and J by 1 base, with 7 bases between. Germline values: CDR1 SNHLY, CDR2 FYNNEI. CDR3 residues: CASSEEGRNTEAFF. As DNA, the CDR3 is TGTGCCAGCAGTGAAGAGGGGAGGAACACTGAAGCTTTCTTT.

The chain uses TRBV24-1 and TRBJ1-2, with 9 bases fitting TRBD1. The CDR3 runs to 15 residues. CDR1 and CDR2 (germline): KGHDR, SFDVKD. Unmatched junction bases numbered 7, after V lost 3 bases and J lost 6 bases. The CDR3 DNA is TGTGCCACCAGTGATGCAATTGACAGGGGGGATGGCTACACCTTC. Translation gives CATSDAIDRGDGYTF.

This chain joins TRBV5-1 and TRBJ2-5; a weak D match, TRBD2 (6 bases). Germline V CDR1 and CDR2: SGHRS, YFSETQ. The CDR3 extends over 15 amino acids. Between the trimmed V and J ends, which lost 0 bases and 1 base, there was a span of 10 bases. CDR3 region: CASSLASAGQETQYF. CDR3 nucleotides: TGCGCCAGCAGCTTGGCATCAGCGGGCCAAGAGACCCAGTACTTC.

This clonotype was picked up many times. The CDR3: CASSNDRGGEQYF. CDR3 DNA: TGTGCCAGTAGTAACGACAGGGGCGGGGAGCAGTACTTC. This sequence joins TRBV19 and TRBJ2-7, with 8 nucleotides matching TRBD1. CDR3 length: 13 amino acids. The germline V gene has CDR1 LNHDA and CDR2 SQIVND (reference sequence). V shed 4 bases and J 7 bases; nucleotides not matched to a gene: 6.

The rearrangement links TRBV15 to TRBJ1-2; D unclear. Germline V CDR1 and CDR2: LNHNV, YYDKDF (reference sequence). The CDR3 totals 13 residues. V dropped 2 bases and J dropped 5 bases, with 9 bases sitting between them. CDR3 in amino acids: CATSRQVEYGYTF. The CDR3, as DNA: TGTGCCACCAGCAGACAAGTGGAATATGGCTACACCTTC.

The chain carries TRBV20-1 and TRBJ1-2; 7 bases agree with TRBD1. Germline CDR1 is DFQATT and CDR2 is SNEGSKA (reference sequence). This CDR3 spans 13 amino acids. J lost 4 bases, V lost 0 bases, and 2 bases had no gene match. CDR3 region: CSARERDSYGYTF. CDR3 nucleotide sequence: TGCAGTGCTAGAGAACGGGACAGCTATGGCTACACCTTC.

This sequence joins TRBV9 and TRBJ1-1; 8 bases align to TRBD1. The V and J ends lost 0 bases and 4 bases, in that order; junction bases with no gene match: 5. This CDR3 spans 15 amino acids. The V gene's germline CDR1 is SGDLS and CDR2 YYNGEE. CDR3 in amino acids: CASSVEAGGPTEAFF. The CDR3 region has the DNA TGTGCCAGCAGCGTAGAAGCAGGGGGCCCCACTGAAGCTTTCTTT. The variable domain in full, with the rest retrieved from reference TRBV9 and TRBJ1-1, is DSGVTQTPKHLITATGQRVTLRCSPRSGDLSVYWYQQSLDQGLQFLIQYYNGEERAKGNILERFSAQQFPDLHSELNLSSLELGDSALYFCASSVEAGGPTEAFFGQGTRLTVV.

The table lists this clonotype with a count of one. An end of the junction differs from the germline gene, which may be a read error. CDR3 sequence reads: CASSSTRDSYSGSTIYF. CDR3 DNA: TGTGCCAGCAGCTCGACCCGGGACTCATACTCTGGAAGCACCATATATTTT. This chain connects TRBV7-6 to TRBJ1-3; D possibly corresponds to TRBD1 (5 bases). The CDR3 spans 17 residues. Looked up from germline, CDR1 is SGHVS and CDR2 is FNYEAQ.

The J gene is TRBJ1-2, the V gene TRBV10-3; D unresolved. Germline V gene data show CDR1 as ENHRY and CDR2 as SYGVKD. The CDR3 has 14 amino acids. V gave up 4 bases and J gave up 4 bases, with 13 bases separating them. CDR3 residues: CAISGHASLYGYTF. In DNA, the CDR3 is TGTGCCATCAGTGGTCATGCCAGTCTCTATGGCTACACCTTC.

This clonotype has at least ten counts. The genes are TRBV25-1 and TRBJ1-4; D gene ambiguous. The germline V gene has CDR1 MGHDK and CDR2 SYGVNS. The CDR3 loop spans 15 amino acids. Trimming pared 5 bases from V and 4 bases from J, leaving 14 bases between. The CDR3 DNA follows: TGTGCCAGCAGTCCCTCCCGGCACAATAATGAAAAACTGTTTTTT. Translating it yields CASSPSRHNNEKLFF.

The gene calls are TRBV10-3 and TRBJ1-6; 9 bases match TRBD1. Losses at the gene ends were 6 bases for V and 11 bases for J; bases not matched to a gene: 2. This CDR3 is 12 amino acids long. The V gene's germline CDR1 is ENHRY and CDR2 SYGVKD. The CDR3 DNA follows: TGTGCCATCAGGGACAGGGGTACACCCCTCCACTTT. Protein sequence: CAIRDRGTPLHF.

This clonotype appeared a few times. The chain couples TRBV15 to TRBJ2-5; D gene ambiguous. Trimming took 7 bases from V and 4 from J, leaving 16 bases between them. The CDR3 has 14 amino acids. Per the germline V gene, CDR1 is LNHNV and CDR2 is YYDKDF (reference sequence). The CDR3: CATMDRTPGETQYF. The CDR3 DNA follows: TGTGCCACCATGGATCGGACCCCGGGAGAGACCCAGTACTTC.

This clonotype was observed many times. The chain couples TRBV29-1 to TRBJ2-2, with D possibly being TRBD2 (5 bases). From germline, CDR1 is SQVTM and CDR2 ANQGSEA. The CDR3 is 15 residues long. The germline V and J ends were trimmed by 1 base and 4 bases, with 13 bases remaining between them. CDR3 nucleotides: TGCAGCGTTGAAGGGGGAGAGTTGCGCACCGGGGAGCTGTTTTTT. Its protein product is CSVEGGELRTGELFF.

The gene calls are TRBV10-3 and TRBJ1-1; possible D gene TRBD1, 5 bases. The length of the CDR3 is 16 residues. V was clipped by 7 bases and J by 5 bases, with 23 bases between them. The germline gives CDR1 ENHRY, CDR2 SYGVKD. CDR3 loop: CAINNPQVPEGTEAFF. The CDR3 DNA follows: TGTGCCATCAATAATCCACAGGTCCCCGAAGGTACTGAAGCTTTCTTT.

There are a few counts of this clonotype. The V and J genes are TRBV7-9 and TRBJ2-2; no definite D call. V lost 0 bases and J lost 1, with 6 bases in between. The germline V gene encodes CDR1 SEHNR and CDR2 FQNEAQ (reference sequence). The CDR3 has 15 residues. CDR3 protein: CASSLAGKNTGELFF. CDR3 DNA sequence: TGTGCCAGCAGCTTAGCGGGAAAGAACACCGGGGAGCTGTTTTTT. The full variable domain, rest sourced from reference TRBV7-9 and TRBJ2-2, is DTGVSQNPRHKITKRGQNVTFRCDPISEHNRLYWYRQTLGQGPEFLTYFQNEAQLEKSRLLSDRFSAERPKGSFSTLEIQRTEQGDSAMYLCASSLAGKNTGELFFGEGSRLTVL.

The J gene is TRBJ2-5, the V gene TRBV6-5; 7 positions agree with TRBD1. This CDR3 is built from 14 residues. Germline loops: CDR1 MNHEY, CDR2 SVGAGI. V trimming: 7 bases; J trimming: 3 bases; junction bases outside the gene matches: 8. In DNA form, the CDR3 reads TGTGCCAGCACCGCGACCGGGACAGAAGAGACCCAGTACTTC. Its translation: CASTATGTEETQYF.

For this clonotype: One base away lies a much larger clone, so this may be a sequencing read error. The chain is built from TRBV15 and TRBJ1-5; a weak D match, TRBD1 (5 bases). CDR1 is LNHNV and CDR2 is YYDKDF in the germline V gene (reference sequence). Trimming shortened V by 5 bases and J by 6 bases, and 17 bases separated the two germline ends. The CDR3 covers 15 residues. CDR3 sequence reads: CATSRRGEWVQPQHF. The CDR3, as DNA: TGTGCCACCAGCCGCCGGGGGGAATGGGTTCAGCCCCAGCATTTT.

The chain recombines TRBV11-2 with TRBJ2-7; perhaps TRBD1 as D (6 bases). This CDR3 is 16 amino acids long. V lost 4 bases, J lost 0 bases, and 16 bases lay in between. CDR1 and CDR2 from the germline V gene are SGHAT and FQNNGV. This chain's CDR3 is CASSSVRDKSSYEQYF. The CDR3 DNA reads as TGTGCCAGCAGCTCGGTTAGGGACAAGAGCTCCTACGAGCAGTACTTC.

J is TRBJ2-5 and V is TRBV9; possible D gene TRBD2, 5 bases. CDR1 and CDR2 from the germline V gene are SGDLS and YYNGEE. The ends were cut back, 1 base at V and 6 bases at J, with 13 bases in the middle. The CDR3 runs to 14 residues. The CDR3 DNA is TGTGCCAGCAGCGTAATGAGTAGCGAACAGACCCAGTACTTC. Translation gives CASSVMSSEQTQYF. The variable domain in full, with the rest retrieved from reference TRBV9 and TRBJ2-5, is DSGVTQTPKHLITATGQRVTLRCSPRSGDLSVYWYQQSLDQGLQFLIQYYNGEERAKGNILERFSAQQFPDLHSELNLSSLELGDSALYFCASSVMSSEQTQYFGPGTRLLVL.

This clonotype was counted once. Sequence at one end of the junction differs from germline and may be a read error. This chain connects TRBV24-1 to TRBJ1-3; D is ambiguous. CDR1 KGHDR and CDR2 SFDVKD come from the germline V gene. This CDR3 has 14 residues. This CDR3 is CATSGTVVGNTIHF. In nucleotides, the CDR3 is TGTGCCACCAGTGGAACAGTGGTAGGAAACACCATACATTTT.